The 20 T cell receptor delta chains in this list originate from one sample, sequenced in a study of gamma-delta T cells after stem cell transplantation (dated by TCRdb to the mid-2010s). Libraries were constructed by RT-PCR. The sequencing machine was an Illumina MiSeq. In TCRdb, clones were called once more from the public reads by CATT, and rows of identical DNA were later combined. A total of approximately 1,600 delta-chain clones appear in this sample, approximately 9% of them only once. The ten largest clonotypes hold roughly 24% of the sample. Sequenced material: gamma-delta T cells. Every receptor here comes from a human donor. It is not recorded whose cells these are; they may come from a transplant donor.

In the case of this clone: It may be a read error: a sequence one base away is much more abundant. The V call is TRDV2, the J call TRDJ1; 8 nucleotides align to TRDD3. Germline CDR1 and CDR2: GEAIGNYY and EKD. The V segment lost 6 bases and the J segment 4 bases; nucleotides outside the gene matches: 18. CDR3 size: 17 residues. The CDR3 is CACNSVLLGARGDKLIF. CDR3 nucleotide sequence: TGTGCCTGTAACTCGGTGCTACTGGGGGCGCGGGGCGATAAACTCATCTTT.

In its sample, this clone was seen a few times. V gene TRDV2 combines with J gene TRDJ2, with 8 bases matching TRDD3. This CDR3 has 17 residues. V dropped 3 bases and J dropped 3; count of bases not matched to a gene: 11. Looked up from germline, CDR1 is GEAIGNYY and CDR2 is EKD. The CDR3: CACDPVLGGILTAQLFF. CDR3 sequence (DNA): TGTGCCTGTGACCCTGTACTGGGGGGGATTCTGACAGCACAACTCTTCTTT.

This clone is categorized as large. The V gene is TRDV2, the J gene TRDJ1; D gene unclear. This CDR3 is built from 20 residues. The V gene's germline CDR1 is GEAIGNYY and CDR2 EKD. V gave up 2 bases and J gave up 1 base, with 28 bases separating them. The chain's CDR3 is CACDNLLPAEGPPATDKLIF. The CDR3 bases are TGTGCCTGTGACAACCTCTTACCCGCTGAGGGACCCCCGGCCACCGATAAACTCATCTTT.

Only a few counts were recorded for this clone. The junction departs from germline at one end; a sequencing error may be responsible. This sample includes further DNA sequences coding for the same CDR3. The chain uses TRDV2 and TRDJ1; D might be TRDD3 (5 bases). The CDR3 contains 17 residues. Looked up from germline, CDR1 is GEAIGNYY and CDR2 is EKD. The CDR3 region is CACDVAGPKKGTDELIF. As DNA, the CDR3 is TGTGCCTGTGACGTTGCTGGGCCAAAAAAAGGCACCGATGAACTCATCTTT.

This clone was detected a few times. It may be a read error: a sequence one base away is much more abundant. Distinct nucleotide sequences in the sample also encode this CDR3. The chain joins TRDV2 to TRDJ1; 10 positions agree with TRDD3. The junction had 12 bases not matched to a gene; V was cut back by 1 base and J by 2 bases. The germline gives CDR1 GEAIGNYY, CDR2 EKD. CDR3 length equals 18 residues. CDR3 loop: CACDTVGGLLGDTDKLIF. The CDR3 nucleotides are TGTGCCTGTGACACGGTAGGAGGTCTACTGGGGGATACCGATAAACTCATCTTT.

This chain connects TRDV2 to TRDJ1, with a tentative D call TRDD3 (5 bases). V was trimmed by 0 bases and J by 1 base, leaving 17 bases between them. CDR3 length: 17 residues. The V gene's germline CDR1 is GEAIGNYY and CDR2 EKD. CDR3 sequence reads: CACDTLRGLESTDKLIF. DNA for the CDR3: TGTGCCTGTGACACCCTCCGGGGGCTCGAGAGCACCGATAAACTCATCTTT.

This clone was counted a few times. A much larger clone lies a single base off, so this may be a read error. V gene TRDV2 combines with J gene TRDJ1, with 7 bases that match TRDD3. The CDR3 length is 19 residues. Unmatched junction bases numbered 18, after V lost 3 bases and J lost 0 bases. Germline CDR1 and CDR2: GEAIGNYY and EKD. CDR3 nucleotide sequence: TGTGCCTGTGACCCGCTGGGGGCTCCTGAGGGTAAGTACACCGATAAACTCATCTTT. Amino acids: CACDPLGAPEGKYTDKLIF.

About this clone: It may be a read error: a sequence one base away is much more abundant. This chain uses TRDV2 with TRDJ1; 9 nucleotides align to TRDD3. Germline V gives CDR1 GEAIGNYY, CDR2 EKD. The CDR3 covers 14 residues. Here the CDR3 reads CARDTWGMTDKLIF. CDR3 in DNA: TGTGCCCGTGACACCTGGGGGATGACCGATAAACTCATCTTT.

With respect to this clone: A read error is the likely source, as a far larger clone sits one nucleotide away. The chain carries TRDV2 and TRDJ1; 13 bases line up with TRDD3. Germline V gene lookup returns CDR1 GEAIGNYY and CDR2 EKD. Trimming removed 3 bases from V and 3 bases from J; junction bases left unmatched: 21. The length of the CDR3 is 21 residues. In DNA form, the CDR3 reads TGTGCCTGTGACCCCCCTTTCTTACTGGGGGATACGGGCGCGTCGGCCGATAAACTCATCTTT. It specifies CACDPPFLLGDTGASADKLIF.

This clone showed up just a few times. This may arise from a read error, as a much more abundant clone is one base away. The chain links TRDV2 to TRDJ3; a weak D match, TRDD3 (5 bases). CDR1 is GEAIGNYY and CDR2 is EKD in the germline V gene. The CDR3 consists of 18 residues. CDR3 sequence: CACDTAGSSSRDTRQMFF. CDR3 bases: TGTGCCTGTGACACCGCTGGGTCGAGCTCCCGGGACACCCGACAGATGTTTTTC.

The chain has TRDV2 and TRDJ1; 9 bases are a match to TRDD3. This CDR3 spans 16 amino acids. CDR1 is GEAIGNYY and CDR2 is EKD in the germline V gene. The V gene end was trimmed by 4 bases and the J gene end by 0 bases; junction bases not matched to a gene: 8. The CDR3 protein is CACDVLGELNTDKLIF. The DNA of the CDR3 is TGTGCCTGTGATGTACTGGGGGAACTGAACACCGATAAACTCATCTTT.

This clone was seen a handful of times. This likely reflects a read error, since a far larger clone is one base away. The chain is built from TRDV2 and TRDJ1; D is possibly TRDD3 (6 bases). This CDR3 has 15 residues. Germline-derived CDR1 and CDR2 are GEAIGNYY and EKD. This chain's CDR3 is CACDTVGGNTDRLIF. In DNA, the CDR3 is TGTGCCTGTGACACCGTTGGGGGGAACACCGATAGACTCATCTTT.

This clone is categorized as medium-sized (0.01 to 0.1%). The same CDR3 is also encoded by other DNA sequences in this sample. The J gene is TRDJ1, the V gene TRDV1, with TRDD3 as a possible D gene (5 bases). Trimming removed 3 bases at V and 0 bases at J, with 20 bases between. The germline gives CDR1 TSWWSYY, CDR2 QGS. The CDR3 covers 18 residues. The CDR3 here is CALGDSTKGGEYTDKLIF. CDR3 nucleotide sequence: TGTGCTCTTGGGGACAGTACCAAGGGCGGGGAGTACACCGATAAACTCATCTTT.

On this clone: Within the sample, other DNA sequences also encode this same CDR3. J is TRDJ1 and V is TRDV2, with TRDD3 identical over 8 bases. The V segment lost 0 bases and the J segment 4 bases; nucleotides outside the gene matches: 24. The CDR3 is made up of 21 amino acids. The germline V gene has CDR1 GEAIGNYY and CDR2 EKD. CDR3 coding DNA: TGTGCCTGTGACACCGTACGTACCCTGGGGGAAGCTGGTGAACACAACGATAAACTCATCTTT. Protein product: CACDTVRTLGEAGEHNDKLIF.

The sample holds a few counts of this clone. Other DNA sequences in this sample translate to the same CDR3. The chain recombines TRDV2 with TRDJ1; 11 bases map to TRDD3. V dropped 3 bases and J dropped 6; count of bases not matched to a gene: 5. CDR1 is GEAIGNYY, CDR2 EKD, per germline. The length of the CDR3 is 14 residues. The DNA for the CDR3 is TGTGCCTGTGACGTGCTGGGGGATACCTATAAACTCATCTTT. Its translation: CACDVLGDTYKLIF.

As for this clone: This probably arose from a read error, given a far larger clone one base away. The same CDR3 also results from other DNA sequences found in this sample. The chain links TRDV2 to TRDJ1; 10 bases match TRDD3. The CDR3 loop spans 23 amino acids. V was pared by 2 bases and J by 1 base, with 27 bases of the junction left unmatched. Per the germline V gene, CDR1 is GEAIGNYY and CDR2 is EKD. The CDR3: CACDILAPTPQVGDTSLTDKLIF. The CDR3 DNA is TGTGCCTGTGACATTTTAGCTCCTACACCCCAGGTGGGGGATACTTCGCTCACCGATAAACTCATCTTT.

Within the sample, this clone is medium-sized (0.01 to 0.1%). The gene calls are TRDV2 and TRDJ1, with 12 bases matching TRDD3. Germline loops: CDR1 GEAIGNYY, CDR2 EKD. This CDR3 has 20 amino acids. Trimming removed 0 bases from V and 3 bases from J; junction bases left unmatched: 16. The CDR3 protein is CACDTPFHSAGGYVPDKLIF. DNA of the CDR3: TGTGCCTGTGACACCCCTTTCCACAGTGCTGGGGGATACGTCCCCGATAAACTCATCTTT.

This clone was picked up a small number of times. A far more abundant clone sits one base away, making this likely a read error. The V call is TRDV2, the J call TRDJ1; TRDD3 aligns across 7 bases. With 4 bases clipped from V and 0 bases from J, the junction kept 16 bases outside the gene matches. The CDR3 is 18 amino acids. The V gene's germline CDR1 is GEAIGNYY and CDR2 EKD. CDR3 sequence: CACETVTLLGINTDKLIF. The CDR3 bases are TGTGCCTGTGAAACCGTAACCCTACTGGGGATCAACACCGATAAACTCATCTTT.

This clone was observed a handful of times. Compared with germline, one end of the junction differs, possibly owing to a read error. J is TRDJ1 and V is TRDV2, with TRDD3 identical over 12 bases. The CDR3 totals 16 residues. CDR1 is GEAIGNYY and CDR2 is EKD in the germline V gene. CDR3 region: CACGTLTGGYTNKLIF. The CDR3 region has the DNA TGTGCCTGTGGCACCTTGACTGGGGGATACACCAATAAACTCATCTTT.

The sample holds a few counts of this clone. A far more abundant clone sits one base away, making this likely a read error. The chain employs TRDV2 and TRDJ1; 10 bases agree with TRDD3. The CDR3 extends over 15 amino acids. CDR1 is GEAIGNYY and CDR2 is EKD in the germline V gene. CDR3 bases: TGTGCCTGTGACCCCTGGGGGATAAGCACCGATAAACTCACCTTT. Residues: CACDPWGISTDKLTF.